Below, 27 T cell receptor beta chains from the same sample are listed, as sequenced in a study of cytomegalovirus exposure and HLA in healthy donors. Primers included in the PCR were 60 Vbeta and 13 Jbeta primers. Data came from immunoSEQ multiplex PCR; TCRdb stores just in-frame clones and leaves some out. The table includes about 130,000 clones, roughly 82% detected once. Sequenced sample: PBMCs. The receptors stem from a boy between 10 and 17 years old in good health and CMV-seronegative.

The chain joins TRBV4-1 to TRBJ2-7; 13 bases are shared with TRBD2. Germline trimming cut 4 bases from V and 4 bases from J; bases unmatched to any gene: 4. Germline assignment: CDR1 MGHRA and CDR2 YSYEKL. This CDR3 region has 15 residues. Written as DNA, the CDR3 is TGCGCCAGCAGCCTACTAGCGGGAGGGCATTACGAGCAGTACTTC. Its protein product is CASSLLAGGHYEQYF.

This chain links TRBV6-5 with TRBJ2-1; tentatively, D is TRBD1 (5 bases). The CDR3 has 14 residues. Trimming stripped 1 base from V and 8 bases from J, with 12 bases between. The germline gives CDR1 MNHEY, CDR2 SVGAGI. The CDR3 DNA is TGTGCCAGCAGTTACTGGCAGGGTGGTTATGAGCAGTTCTTC. Translating gives CASSYWQGGYEQFF.

The J gene is TRBJ2-3, the V gene TRBV6-5; D might be TRBD2 (5 bases). Germline V gene lookup returns CDR1 MNHEY and CDR2 SVGAGI. Trimming removed 7 bases from V and 8 bases from J, with 10 bases in between. The length of the CDR3 is 11 residues. CDR3: CASTSGGTQYF. CDR3 sequence (DNA): TGTGCCAGCACCTCCGGAGGTACGCAGTATTTT.

This clone is a singleton in its sample. The gene calls are TRBV5-4 and TRBJ1-2; D unresolved. Germline CDR1 SGHNT, CDR2 YYREEE (reference sequence). The V gene lost 0 bases and the J gene lost 6 bases, with 6 bases spanning the gap. This CDR3 region has 12 residues. For the CDR3, the DNA is TGTGCCAGCAGCTTGGATCAGAATGGCTACACCTTC. As protein: CASSLDQNGYTF.

The V gene is TRBV7-8, the J gene TRBJ2-1; TRBD2 aligns across 9 bases. CDR1 and CDR2 (germline): SGHVS, FQNEAQ. The CDR3 is 15 residues long. The V and J ends lost 9 bases and 6 bases, in that order; junction bases with no gene match: 12. This CDR3 is CASIIGGRALNEQFF. The CDR3 DNA reads as TGTGCCAGTATAATAGGCGGGAGGGCCCTCAATGAGCAGTTCTTC.

The sample holds a few counts of this clone. The J gene is TRBJ1-2, the V gene TRBV29-1; the D gene is possibly TRBD1 (5 bases). In germline, CDR1 is SQVTM, CDR2 ANQGSEA. Trimming shortened V by 6 bases and J by 7 bases, and 12 bases separated the two germline ends. The CDR3 extends over 11 amino acids. In DNA form, the CDR3 reads TGCAGCGTAGTAACCGGGGGTGGCTACACCTTC. This gives the protein CSVVTGGGYTF.

The chain combines TRBV4-1 with TRBJ1-4; possibly TRBD1 for D (5 bases). The CDR3 spans 16 residues. In germline, CDR1 is MGHRA, CDR2 YSYEKL. The V gene lost 1 base and the J gene lost 8 bases, with 17 bases spanning the gap. CDR3 nucleotide sequence: TGCGCCAGCAGCCAAGTGAGGGACTGGGAGGACGAAAAACTGTTTTTT. This encodes CASSQVRDWEDEKLFF.

The rearrangement joins TRBV4-1 to TRBJ2-1; 9 bases are shared with TRBD2. The CDR3 consists of 19 residues. Germline CDR1 is MGHRA and CDR2 is YSYEKL. V lost 6 bases to trimming and J lost 4 bases; unmatched junction nucleotides: 19. The CDR3 DNA is TGCGCCAGCAGTTCCTCGGACTACAGCGGGAGGCCAGATTACAATGAGCAGTTCTTC. This gives the protein CASSSSDYSGRPDYNEQFF.

The chain links TRBV7-2 to TRBJ2-6, with D unclear. The CDR3 is made up of 15 amino acids. The germline V and J ends were trimmed by 8 bases and 1 base, with 12 bases remaining between them. Germline lookup yields CDR1 SGHTA and CDR2 FQGNSA. The CDR3 nucleotides are TGTGCCAGCCGGTTAGGTAGTTCTGGGGCCAACGTCCTGACTTTC. It translates to CASRLGSSGANVLTF.

The rearrangement joins TRBV9 to TRBJ2-7, with D unclear. V shed 4 bases and J shed 3 bases, with 14 bases lying between them. The germline V gene encodes CDR1 SGDLS and CDR2 YYNGEE. The CDR3 sequence is 14 residues long. As DNA, the CDR3 is TGTGCCAGCAGCCCCCGCACTGGCGGCTACGAGCAGTACTTC. Its protein is CASSPRTGGYEQYF.

The chain recombines TRBV6-1 with TRBJ2-7; 11 nucleotides match TRBD2. Germline V CDR1 and CDR2: MNHNS, SASEGT. Unmatched junction bases numbered 1, after V lost 1 base and J lost 2 bases. The CDR3 length is 15 residues. The CDR3 DNA reads TGTGCCAGCAGTGAAGAACTAGCGGGGGCCTACGAGCAGTACTTC. It yields the protein CASSEELAGAYEQYF.

The rearrangement joins TRBV11-3 to TRBJ2-1, with 13 bases lining up with TRBD2. CDR1 SGHNT and CDR2 YENEEA come from the germline V gene. The CDR3 runs to 15 residues. With V trimmed by 4 bases and J by 10 bases, 7 bases remained unmatched. The CDR3 DNA is TGTGCCAGCAGCTCTGGACTAGCGGGAGCGGAAGAGCAGTTCTTC. Translating it yields CASSSGLAGAEEQFF.

The DNA for the CDR3 is TGTGCCAGCAGCAGGGGCGGGGGAGGGAGCGAGCAGTACTTC. Encoded protein: CASSRGGGGSEQYF. The J gene is TRBJ2-7, the V gene TRBV6-1; D may be TRBD2 (7 bases). The V end was cut by 6 bases, the J end by 6 bases, with 18 bases between. Germline assignment: CDR1 MNHNS and CDR2 SASEGT. The CDR3 contains 14 residues.

The chain uses TRBV6-6 and TRBJ2-7, with TRBD1 identical over 11 bases. Trimming took 10 bases from V and 5 from J; bases not matched to a gene: 13. CDR1 and CDR2 (germline): MNHNY, SVGAGI (reference sequence). CDR3 length: 15 amino acids. CDR3 sequence reads: CANPDRGRLGNEQYF. The CDR3 DNA follows: TGTGCCAACCCGGACAGGGGGCGGTTAGGCAACGAGCAGTACTTC.

This chain connects TRBV4-1 to TRBJ2-2, with D maybe TRBD2 (5 bases). The germline V and J ends were trimmed by 3 bases and 7 bases, with 18 bases remaining between them. Germline V gene lookup returns CDR1 MGHRA and CDR2 YSYEKL. The CDR3 totals 16 residues. The CDR3 here is CASSQPGRRRDGELFF. The CDR3 DNA follows: TGCGCCAGCAGCCAGCCTGGCAGGAGACGGGACGGGGAGCTGTTTTTT.

The V call is TRBV5-6, the J call TRBJ1-2; 7 bases map to TRBD1. Germline CDR1 reads SGHDT; CDR2 reads YYEEEE. CDR3 length: 14 residues. The J segment lost 6 bases and the V segment lost 0 bases, leaving 5 bases of the junction unmatched. CDR3 amino acids: CASSLAGDSNGYTF. The CDR3 nucleotides are TGTGCCAGCAGCTTGGCTGGGGACAGTAATGGCTACACCTTC.

This clone came up once. V usage is TRBV15 and J usage is TRBJ1-3; 7 nucleotides match TRBD1. This CDR3 comprises 15 residues. Germline V gene lookup returns CDR1 LNHNV and CDR2 YYDKDF (reference sequence). With V trimmed by 1 base and J by 2 bases, 2 bases remained unmatched. As DNA, the CDR3 is TGTGCCACCAGCAGAGTAGGGGGCCCTGGAAACACCATATATTTT. It yields the protein CATSRVGGPGNTIYF. Together with reference TRBV15 and TRBJ1-3, the CDR3 gives the full variable domain: DAMVIQNPRYQVTQFGKPVTLSCSQTLNHNVMYWYQQKSSQAPKLLFHYYDKDFNNEADTPDNFQSRRPNTSFCFLDIRSPGLGDTAMYLCATSRVGGPGNTIYFGEGSWLTVV.

This clone was picked up one time. The CDR3 DNA sequence: TGCGCCAGCAGCCAAGACGGGGTAACCCAAGAGACCCAGTACTTC. Translating gives CASSQDGVTQETQYF. The rearrangement links TRBV4-1 to TRBJ2-5; tentative D call: TRBD2 (5 bases). The CDR3 extends over 15 amino acids. The V end lost 0 bases, the J end lost 1 base, and 9 bases lay between the germline ends. Per germline, CDR1 MGHRA and CDR2 YSYEKL.

V usage is TRBV19 and J usage is TRBJ1-4; 9 bases map to TRBD1. V dropped 6 bases and J dropped 8; count of bases not matched to a gene: 7. CDR1 is LNHDA, CDR2 SQIVND, per germline (reference sequence). The CDR3 is 14 residues long. The chain's CDR3 is CASRDRGKDEKLFF. CDR3 coding DNA: TGTGCCAGTAGGGACAGGGGTAAGGACGAAAAACTGTTTTTT.

The chain uses TRBV25-1 and TRBJ1-2; D perhaps matches TRBD1 (5 bases). This CDR3 has 12 residues. The germline V gene has CDR1 MGHDK and CDR2 SYGVNS. V was cut by 6 bases and J by 6 bases, with 11 bases left in between. This CDR3 is CASSRGDNGYTF. The CDR3 region has the DNA TGTGCCAGCAGCCGGGGGGATAATGGCTACACCTTC.

CDR3 coding DNA: TGTGCCTGGAGTGTAACTCAGGTGGTACGGGAGACCCAGTACTTC. It is translated as CAWSVTQVVRETQYF. The chain carries TRBV30 and TRBJ2-5; D is undetermined. CDR1 is GTSNPN, CDR2 SVGIG, per germline (reference sequence). CDR3 length: 15 amino acids. Trimming removed 0 bases from V and 5 bases from J, with 16 bases in between.

The rearrangement joins TRBV11-3 to TRBJ2-5, with TRBD2 matching 10 bases. The J call may not be correct, given that the DNA end is closer to TRBJ2-7. From germline, CDR1 is SGHNT and CDR2 YENEEA. CDR3 size: 16 residues. The CDR3 sequence: CASSFLSSGGSYEQYF. The CDR3 coding sequence is TGTGCCAGCAGCTTCCTTTCTAGCGGGGGCAGCTACGAGCAGTACTTC.

The rearrangement uses TRBV6-1 and TRBJ2-7; 8 bases are shared with TRBD1. The CDR3 length is 14 residues. The germline gives CDR1 MNHNS, CDR2 SASEGT. V shed 3 bases and J 6 bases; nucleotides not matched to a gene: 7. CDR3: CASSDVQGAAEQYF. The CDR3 nucleotides are TGTGCCAGCAGTGATGTGCAGGGGGCGGCCGAGCAGTACTTC.

The V gene is TRBV9, the J gene TRBJ1-4, with unresolved D. The CDR3 totals 14 residues. Germline CDR1 reads SGDLS; CDR2 reads YYNGEE. V was pared by 6 bases and J by 7 bases, with 16 bases between. The CDR3 protein is CASNSGPGGEKLFF. The CDR3 DNA follows: TGTGCCAGCAACTCCGGCCCGGGTGGTGAAAAACTGTTTTTT.

J is TRBJ2-7 and V is TRBV27, with D tentatively TRBD1 (6 bases). The germline V and J ends were trimmed by 5 bases and 0 bases, with 11 bases remaining between them. Germline assignment: CDR1 MNHEY and CDR2 SMNVEV (reference sequence). The CDR3 contains 14 residues. This chain's CDR3 is CASSIQGSSYEQYF. DNA for the CDR3: TGTGCCAGCAGTATACAGGGAAGCTCCTACGAGCAGTACTTC.

With regard to this clone: This specimen includes other DNA sequences encoding the same CDR3. This chain uses TRBV5-1 with TRBJ1-1; TRBD1 might be the D (6 bases). The CDR3 consists of 14 residues. CDR1 and CDR2 (germline): SGHRS, YFSETQ. The germline V and J ends were trimmed by 0 bases and 5 bases, with 11 bases remaining between them. CDR3 nucleotide sequence: TGCGCCAGCAGCTTGGCGGGGGGCGGGACTGAAGCTTTCTTT. Protein product: CASSLAGGGTEAFF. The whole variable domain, filled in from reference TRBV5-1 and TRBJ1-1, reads KAGVTQTPRYLIKTRGQQVTLSCSPISGHRSVSWYQQTPGQGLQFLFEYFSETQRNKGNFPGRFSGRQFSNSRSEMNVSTLELGDSALYLCASSLAGGGTEAFFGQGTRLTVV.

This clone was counted a few times. One end of the junction fails to match germline, which may point to a read error. The chain couples TRBV30 to TRBJ2-5; D unresolved. Germline V gene sequence: CDR1 GTSNPN, CDR2 SVGIG (reference sequence). This CDR3 is 12 amino acids long. The CDR3 DNA reads TGTGCCTGGAGTGTACCTCAAGCGACCCAGTACTTC. Its protein product is CAWSVPQATQYF.